This T cell receptor beta chain is from a study of blood T cells in healthy people across ages (dated by TCRdb to 2013 to 2016). Turning to the overall study: Template switching captured roughly one uniquely barcoded TCR beta cDNA molecule per two T cells in model experiments. Age-related changes in TCR beta repertoire diversity were measured in the study by deep sequencing normalized with unique cDNA molecular identifiers. The donors were divided into four age groups: young (average roughly 15 years), middle-aged (around 41), aged (about 60) and long-lived (82). To avoid experimental bias, donors of different ages were randomly spread across the sequencing lanes. The study analyzed two additional independent replicas of 1 million unique cDNA reads from the same blood draw for two donors, one aged 18 to 30 and one aged 80 or older.

The CDR3, from cysteine to phenylalanine, totals 16 residues. CDR3 DNA only is kept here, 48 bases in frame from base 1. Cut back by 3 bases and 1 base, the V and J ends lie 13 bases apart. For CDR1 and CDR2, the germline V gene lists KGHDR and SFDVKD. Of note for this clonotype: Its recognized antigen is unknown. Per-nucleotide qualities are absent, and no much larger clonotype sits a single base away.

Library creation used 5' RACE. Sequenced on an Illumina HiSeq 2500. A second roughly 6 to 12 cycle PCR used a sample-barcoded 5' primer and a J-beta primer mix. Each TCR beta cDNA molecule received a unique molecular identifier from a template-switch 5' adaptor carrying 12 random nucleotides. Each sample yielded at least 2.5 million CDR3-containing paired-end reads. All of the RNA was converted into first-strand cDNA using the Mint cDNA synthesis kit, with a TRBC-specific oligonucleotide serving as the primer. Following uracil-DNA glycosylase treatment, a first 18-cycle PCR with universal primers M1SS and BC2_uni_R was performed on all cDNA. Regarding the original processing steps: Each sample was normalized by randomly selecting 1 million high-quality reads, each carrying a distinct molecular identifier. Reads sharing molecular identifiers were discarded rather than binned into consensus sequences. MiTCR, run with a Q25 quality threshold and the strictest error-elimination algorithm, handled CDR3 identification, clonotype clustering and error correction. A nonparametric unseen species model with Euler transformation was used to estimate lower-bound total TCR beta diversity. TCRdb cleaned the public reads at Q25 with fastp, built clones with MiXCR and kept in-frame beta chains. Entries are consolidated by CDR3 protein sequence, retaining the most common genes and DNA. The V and J calls and clone size come from TCRdb's table, not from the authors' own analysis. The sample contains roughly 1,500,000 distinct CDR3 sequences, roughly 30% of them found a single time. Together, the top ten hold 11% of the sample.

Donors were roughly 40 systemically healthy Caucasian individuals from Russia aged 6 to 90 years. Approximately 10 milliliters of peripheral blood were collected from each donor into EDTA-treated Vacutainer tubes. Ficoll-Paque density-gradient centrifugation was used to isolate PBMCs, with at least 7 million per sample. Trizol reagent was used to extract total RNA from the PBMCs, yielding at least 6 micrograms per sample. For every donor, flow cytometry on a PBMC aliquot measured the percentage of naive CD45RAhigh/CD27high T cells. The full study reports these points: Compared with the aged group, the long-lived group had more naive CD4+ T cells, fewer expanded clones and increased TCR diversity, a pattern suggesting age selection. Estimates of total diversity based on one million sequenced T cells were regarded as lower bounds and as underestimates. As age increased, observed TCR beta diversity per million T cells dropped in a roughly linear way, and a significant reduction was already evident by age 40. The CMV infection status of donors was not known, potentially confounding age-related changes in expanded clonotypes. Observed TCR beta diversity correlated strongly with the percentage of naive T cells measured by flow cytometry. Conclusive comparison of naive and antigen-experienced compartments was prevented by the profiling of bulk unsorted PBMCs.

The sequence is built from TRBV24-1 and TRBJ2-3, with no confident D gene call. What was sequenced was blood. The sequence was collected from a woman aged 25 to 39 in good health. The CDR3 protein is CATSDASSGRTDTQYF. The bases read TGTGCCACCAGTGATGCCTCCTCGGGCCGCACAGATACGCAGTATTTT.